Presented here are 6 T cell receptor beta chains from one specimen sequenced in a study of T-cell reconstitution after alpha-beta-depleted transplantation in children. Unique molecular identifiers were incorporated into the prepared TCRbeta library. Via MiXCR, TCRdb re-called the PCR reads, giving one row per CDR3 protein. The sample includes fewer than 130,000 distinct CDR3 sequences, 10% seen only once; the top ten take more than 7%. The sequencing here drew on PBMCs from the stem cell graft donor, taken from the stem cell graft. Every receptor here comes from a human donor who donated a stem cell graft to a child with acute lymphoblastic leukemia.

The CDR3 reads CASTLTQGAMNTEAFF. CDR3 in DNA: TGTGCCAGCACCCTGACCCAGGGGGCCATGAACACTGAAGCTTTCTTT. The chain combines TRBV12-3 or TRBV12-4 with TRBJ1-1; 8 bases are a match to TRBD1. Trimming took 7 bases from V and 0 from J; bases not matched to a gene: 10. There are 16 residues in the CDR3.

This clonotype was picked up many times. J is TRBJ2-2 and V is TRBV7-2, with no clear D. V lost 3 bases and J 9 bases, leaving 11 bases between the germline ends. This CDR3 has 13 residues. CDR1 and CDR2 (germline): SGHTA, FQGNSA. The CDR3, as DNA: TGTGCCAGCAGCTTTCTTGTCGAACGGGAGCTGTTTTTT. This sequence encodes CASSFLVERELFF.

The rearrangement uses TRBV7-9 and TRBJ2-7; a weak D match, TRBD2 (6 bases). The CDR3 runs 14 residues. Germline V gene lookup returns CDR1 SEHNR and CDR2 FQNEAQ (reference sequence). Trimming removed 5 bases at V and 1 base at J, with 12 bases between. The CDR3 loop reads CASSPPGTSYEQYF. Here the CDR3 DNA reads TGTGCCAGCAGCCCCCCAGGGACTTCCTACGAGCAGTACTTC.

Many counts were recorded for this clonotype. V and J are TRBV3-1 and TRBJ1-1, with D perhaps TRBD1 (5 bases). The germline CDR1 and CDR2 sequences are LGHDT and YNNKEL (reference sequence). The CDR3 spans 14 residues. Trimming removed 4 bases from V and 6 bases from J, with 15 bases in between. The CDR3 sequence is CASSLTPRASEAFF. CDR3 nucleotide sequence: TGTGCCAGCAGCCTGACCCCCAGGGCATCTGAAGCTTTCTTT.

This clonotype was recorded at least ten times. The gene calls are TRBV25-1 and TRBJ2-7, with D tentatively TRBD1 (6 bases). The V gene lost 4 bases and the J gene lost 1 base, with 8 bases spanning the gap. The CDR3 is 13 amino acids. The germline gives CDR1 MGHDK, CDR2 SYGVNS. CDR3 in DNA: TGTGCCAGCAGTGTGACAGGTTCCTACGAGCAGTACTTC. It yields the protein CASSVTGSYEQYF.

This clonotype has a count of ten or more. The V and J genes are TRBV24-1 and TRBJ2-7; TRBD2 might be the D (5 bases). V dropped 5 bases and J dropped 3 bases, with 10 bases sitting between them. The CDR3 runs to 13 residues. CDR1 KGHDR and CDR2 SFDVKD come from the germline V gene. CDR3 residues: CATSGPGIYEQYF. DNA of the CDR3: TGTGCCACCAGTGGGCCGGGAATCTACGAGCAGTACTTC.